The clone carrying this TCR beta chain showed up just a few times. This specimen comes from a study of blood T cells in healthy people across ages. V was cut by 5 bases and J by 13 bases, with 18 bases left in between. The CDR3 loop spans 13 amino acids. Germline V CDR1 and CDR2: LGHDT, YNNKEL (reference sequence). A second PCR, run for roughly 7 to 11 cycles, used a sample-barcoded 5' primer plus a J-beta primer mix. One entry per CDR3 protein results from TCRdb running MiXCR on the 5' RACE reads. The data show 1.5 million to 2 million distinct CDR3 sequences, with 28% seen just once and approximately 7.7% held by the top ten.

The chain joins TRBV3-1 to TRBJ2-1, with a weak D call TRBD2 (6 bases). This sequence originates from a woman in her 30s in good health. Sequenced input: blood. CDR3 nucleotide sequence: TGTGCCAGCAGCTCAGGAACCTCGGGGGTCCAGTTCTTC. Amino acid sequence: CASSSGTSGVQFF.